A single sample gave rise to the 26 T cell receptor beta chains below, sequenced in a study of human T cells and chemical hapten exposure. Time point defined: pre-sensitization, week 0. Treatment noted: therapeutic diphenylcyclopropenone sensitization with weekly scalp DPC. TCRdb fed the RACE reads into MiXCR, producing one record per CDR3 protein. The repertoire holds fewer than 300,000 distinct CDR3 sequences, with roughly 7.7% as singletons. The sample here was whole blood, taken in connection with sensitization to the hapten diphenylcyclopropenone (DPC). Receptors originate from a man between 18 and 29 years old with alopecia areata. Some clones in this sample may be carry-over from other donors' samples.

This clonotype was recorded a few times. The V gene is TRBV5-1, the J gene TRBJ2-1; 8 bases line up with TRBD2. The germline V gene encodes CDR1 SGHRS and CDR2 YFSETQ. There are 15 residues in the CDR3. The V segment lost 4 bases and the J segment 7 bases; nucleotides outside the gene matches: 10. The DNA of the CDR3 is TGCGCCAGCAGCGGTTTAGCGGGGAGAGAAAATGAGCAGTTCTTC. Encoded protein: CASSGLAGRENEQFF.

This clonotype has a handful of counts. The chain recombines TRBV29-1 with TRBJ2-3; 9 bases align to TRBD1. V shed 1 base, J shed 4 bases, and the junction held 6 bases outside the gene matches. CDR3 length: 15 amino acids. Germline values: CDR1 SQVTM, CDR2 ANQGSEA. Written as DNA, the CDR3 is TGCAGCGTTGAAGTCTGGGACAGGGACCCAGATACGCAGTATTTT. This gives the protein CSVEVWDRDPDTQYF.

The sample holds many counts of this clonotype. The CDR3 sequence: CASSSRVVLNTQYF. The DNA for the CDR3 is TGTGCCAGCAGTTCCCGAGTCGTCCTGAATACGCAGTATTTT. The gene calls are TRBV7-2 and TRBJ2-3, with D uncertain. Trimming removed 6 bases from V and 7 bases from J, with 17 bases in between. Germline values: CDR1 SGHTA, CDR2 FQGNSA. The CDR3 runs to 14 residues.

At least ten counts were recorded for this clonotype. This chain uses TRBV6-5 with TRBJ1-6, with 8 bases aligning to TRBD1. Looked up from germline, CDR1 is MNHEY and CDR2 is SVGAGI. V was clipped by 5 bases and J by 10 bases; unmatched bases: 10. This CDR3 contains 15 residues. The chain's CDR3 is CASSGTGTGLSPLHF. Here the CDR3 DNA reads TGTGCCAGCAGTGGAACCGGGACAGGTCTGTCACCCCTCCACTTT.

The sample holds a few counts of this clonotype. The V gene is TRBV5-1, the J gene TRBJ1-3; D possibly corresponds to TRBD1 (5 bases). Between the trimmed V and J ends, which lost 0 bases and 2 bases, there was a span of 9 bases. The CDR3 has 15 amino acids. Germline V gene sequence: CDR1 SGHRS, CDR2 YFSETQ. CDR3 region: CASSLGAGTGNTIYF. The CDR3 DNA reads TGCGCCAGCAGCTTGGGGGCAGGGACTGGAAACACCATATATTTT.

V is TRBV5-1 and J is TRBJ2-1; D is perhaps TRBD2 (6 bases). Trimming pared 0 bases from V and 8 bases from J, leaving 18 bases between. The CDR3 extends over 16 amino acids. Per the germline V gene, CDR1 is SGHRS and CDR2 is YFSETQ. The CDR3 region has the DNA TGCGCCAGCAGCTTGGGCGCCAAGGGAGGTTTCGATGAGCAGTTCTTC. Its translation: CASSLGAKGGFDEQFF.

This clonotype has a handful of counts. This rearrangement joins TRBV27 to TRBJ1-6; no clear D gene. Trimming shortened V by 1 base and J by 7 bases, and 8 bases separated the two germline ends. The CDR3 sequence is 14 residues long. In germline, CDR1 is MNHEY, CDR2 SMNVEV (reference sequence). CDR3 nucleotide sequence: TGTGCCAGCAGTTTATTGGCCCGGAATTCACCCCTCCACTTT. Protein sequence: CASSLLARNSPLHF.

The chain links TRBV12-3 or TRBV12-4 to TRBJ1-1; tentative D call: TRBD1 (5 bases). This CDR3 has 13 amino acids. Between the trimmed V and J ends, which lost 8 bases and 5 bases, there was a span of 15 bases. The CDR3 DNA is TGTGCCAGCCAGCGGGGGGGAGGTACTGAAGCTTTCTTT. This gives the protein CASQRGGGTEAFF.

This clonotype was found a few times. The V gene is TRBV7-2, the J gene TRBJ1-6, with 7 bases lining up with TRBD1. Germline loops: CDR1 SGHTA, CDR2 FQGNSA. CDR3 length equals 18 residues. The V segment lost 1 base and the J segment 2 bases; nucleotides outside the gene matches: 8. The CDR3 is CASSLGPNRGPYNSPLHF. The CDR3, as DNA: TGTGCCAGCAGCTTAGGCCCAAACAGGGGCCCCTATAATTCACCCCTCCACTTT.

The chain's CDR3 is CASSDPTGSNSPLHF. The CDR3 DNA follows: TGTGCCAGCAGTGATCCGACAGGTTCGAATTCACCCCTCCACTTT. This sequence joins TRBV6-6 and TRBJ1-6; D is perhaps TRBD1 (6 bases). CDR3 length: 15 residues. Per the germline V gene, CDR1 is MNHNY and CDR2 is SVGAGI (reference sequence). Trimming took off 5 bases at V and 7 bases at J, with 15 bases between the two ends.

The V and J genes are TRBV20-1 and TRBJ1-1; TRBD1 matches 11 bases. This CDR3 spans 14 amino acids. V dropped 6 bases and J dropped 5; count of bases not matched to a gene: 8. The V gene's germline CDR1 is DFQATT and CDR2 SNEGSKA (reference sequence). The DNA of the CDR3 is TGCAGTGCCGCTAGAGGGACAGGGGGAACTGAAGCTTTCTTT. Amino acid sequence: CSAARGTGGTEAFF.

This clonotype was picked up many times. V is TRBV4-1 and J is TRBJ2-1; D unclear. Germline V gene lookup returns CDR1 MGHRA and CDR2 YSYEKL. This CDR3 comprises 14 residues. V lost 1 base, J lost 4 bases, and 8 bases lay in between. This chain's CDR3 is CASSQGQYYNEQFF. In DNA, the CDR3 is TGCGCCAGCAGCCAAGGCCAGTATTACAATGAGCAGTTCTTC.

This clonotype has just a few counts. The gene calls are TRBV12-3 or TRBV12-4 and TRBJ1-6, with no clear D. Deletions cut 1 base from V and 14 bases from J, with 9 bases between. This CDR3 has 12 amino acids. CDR3 bases: TGTGCCAGCAGTTTAGTGGCATTTGCCCTCCACTTT. This gives the protein CASSLVAFALHF.

This clonotype showed up just a few times. CDR3 nucleotides: TGTGCCACCAGCAGAGATCTTTTGTGGGACAGGGCCTCCTACGAGCAGTACGTC. Translation gives CATSRDLLWDRASYEQYV. The chain recombines TRBV15 with TRBJ2-7; 9 nucleotides agree with TRBD1. This CDR3 is built from 18 residues. The V and J ends lost 0 bases and 0 bases, in that order; junction bases with no gene match: 9. CDR1 is LNHNV and CDR2 is YYDKDF in the germline V gene (reference sequence).

This clonotype was found a few times. This chain connects TRBV5-1 to TRBJ2-6; D call uncertain. This CDR3 is 14 amino acids long. The germline V gene encodes CDR1 SGHRS and CDR2 YFSETQ. Deletions cut 2 bases from V and 1 base from J, with 4 bases between. CDR3 protein: CASSFGSGANVLTF. CDR3 in DNA: TGCGCCAGCAGCTTCGGATCTGGGGCCAACGTCCTGACTTTC.

V and J are TRBV21-1 and TRBJ2-7. TRBV21-1 is labeled a pseudogene. The CDR3 extends over 11 amino acids. CDR3 sequence (DNA): TGTGCCAGCAGCATCAACTACGAGCAGTACGTC. It translates to CASSINYEQYV.

This clonotype was seen repeatedly, ten times or more. This rearrangement joins TRBV10-3 to TRBJ1-3, with 11 bases aligning to TRBD1. Germline CDR1 is ENHRY and CDR2 is SYGVKD. CDR3 length: 14 residues. V lost 6 bases to trimming and J lost 2 bases; unmatched junction nucleotides: 0. CDR3 protein: CAIRDRGPGNTIYF. DNA of the CDR3: TGTGCCATCAGGGACAGGGGGCCTGGAAACACCATATATTTT.

The chain recombines TRBV11-2 with TRBJ1-1; a weak D match, TRBD1 (5 bases). The CDR3 runs to 18 residues. Germline loops: CDR1 SGHAT, CDR2 FQNNGV. V was trimmed by 5 bases and J by 2 bases, leaving 24 bases between them. The CDR3: CASSPMARGSVLNTEAFF. The DNA of the CDR3 is TGTGCCAGCAGCCCAATGGCTAGGGGAAGCGTACTCAACACTGAAGCTTTCTTT.

This clonotype has more than one count but fewer than ten. V and J are TRBV6-5 and TRBJ1-6, with a tentative D call TRBD1 (5 bases). CDR3 length: 15 amino acids. From germline, CDR1 is MNHEY and CDR2 SVGAGI. Trimming shortened V by 6 bases and J by 4 bases, and 13 bases separated the two germline ends. CDR3 protein: CASRYGGGYNSPLHF. CDR3 DNA: TGTGCCAGCAGATATGGGGGGGGATATAATTCACCCCTCCACTTT.

The J gene is TRBJ2-1, the V gene TRBV13, with D possibly called TRBD1 or TRBD2 (5 bases each). The V gene's germline CDR1 is PRHDT and CDR2 FYEKMQ (reference sequence). Trimming cost V 2 bases and J 11 bases, with 16 bases left between them. The CDR3 runs 14 residues. The CDR3 DNA follows: TGTGCCAGCAGCTTAAATATTGAGGGACCTAAGCAGTTCTTC. It is translated as CASSLNIEGPKQFF.

This clonotype was recorded at least ten times. This chain links TRBV28 with TRBJ2-5; D might be TRBD1 (7 bases). The CDR3 has 15 residues. Germline V gene sequence: CDR1 MDHEN, CDR2 SYDVKM. V was shortened by 6 bases and J by 4 bases, with 18 bases between the two germline ends. CDR3 sequence: CASSLGTEEGETQYF. For the CDR3, the DNA is TGTGCCAGCAGCCTTGGGACAGAGGAGGGAGAGACCCAGTACTTC. Full variable domain (remainder filled in from reference TRBV28 and TRBJ2-5): DVKVTQSSRYLVKRTGEKVFLECVQDMDHENMFWYRQDPGLGLRLIYFSYDVKMKEKGDIPEGYSVSREKKERFSLILESASTNQTSMYLCASSLGTEEGETQYFGPGTRLLVL.

The sample holds a few counts of this clonotype. The chain recombines TRBV7-9 with TRBJ2-7, with TRBD1 as a possible D gene (6 bases). Germline CDR1 reads SEHNR; CDR2 reads FQNEAQ (reference sequence). V lost 2 bases and J 7 bases, leaving 12 bases between the germline ends. The CDR3 contains 13 residues. The CDR3 here is CASSLLGAGEQYV. CDR3 DNA sequence: TGTGCCAGCAGCTTACTGGGGGCTGGTGAGCAGTACGTC.

This clonotype was observed a few times. The chain uses TRBV7-2 and TRBJ2-3; 9 nucleotides align to TRBD2. CDR1 is SGHTA and CDR2 is FQGNSA in the germline V gene. J gave up 6 bases and V 1 base, and 5 bases lay outside the gene matches. The CDR3 runs 15 residues. The chain's CDR3 is CASSLDPSGVDTQYF. CDR3 DNA sequence: TGTGCCAGCAGCTTAGACCCTAGCGGGGTGGATACGCAGTATTTT. Together with reference TRBV7-2 and TRBJ2-3, the CDR3 gives the full variable domain: GAGVSQSPSNKVTEKGKDVELRCDPISGHTALYWYRQSLGQGLEFLIYFQGNSAPDKSGLPSDRFSAERTGGSVSTLTIQRTQQEDSAVYLCASSLDPSGVDTQYFGPGTRLTVL.

The V call is TRBV5-6, the J call TRBJ2-3, with a possible D match to TRBD2 (7 bases). Germline-derived CDR1 and CDR2 are SGHDT and YYEEEE. This CDR3 region has 17 residues. V was cut by 0 bases and J by 4 bases, with 18 bases left in between. The CDR3 reads CASSLGVSGGNADTQYF. In nucleotides, the CDR3 is TGTGCCAGCAGCTTGGGAGTTTCGGGGGGCAACGCAGATACGCAGTATTTT. Together with reference TRBV5-6 and TRBJ2-3, the CDR3 gives the full variable domain: DAGVTQSPTHLIKTRGQQVTLRCSPKSGHDTVSWYQQALGQGPQFIFQYYEEEERQRGNFPDRFSGHQFPNYSSELNVNALLLGDSALYLCASSLGVSGGNADTQYFGPGTRLTVL.

This chain connects TRBV12-3 or TRBV12-4 to TRBJ2-3; the D gene is possibly TRBD2 (6 bases). The CDR3 length is 13 residues. The V end was cut by 6 bases, the J end by 13 bases, with 20 bases between. The CDR3 here is CASSLTRDSMKYF. In DNA form, the CDR3 reads TGTGCCAGCAGCCTCACCCGGGACTCCATGAAGTATTTT.

This clonotype occurred a few times. This rearrangement joins TRBV4-3 to TRBJ1-5; D unclear. The ends were cut back, 0 bases at V and 6 bases at J, with 12 bases in the middle. Per germline, CDR1 LGHNA and CDR2 YSLEER. The CDR3 loop spans 15 amino acids. The CDR3 sequence: CASSQDVSGSQPQHF. The CDR3 region has the DNA TGCGCCAGCAGCCAAGATGTGTCGGGGTCTCAGCCCCAGCATTTT.